This entry features one TCR beta chain sequence. It lacks a known antigen. Base qualities are not recorded, but no much larger clone differs from it by a single base. The sample is drawn from a study of blood T cells in healthy people across ages (dated by TCRdb to between 2015 and 2017). Regarding the study in general: In model experiments, roughly one uniquely barcoded TCR beta cDNA molecule per two T cells was captured by template switching. The donors were split into four age groups: young (average about 15 years), middle-aged (more than 35), aged (62) and long-lived (over 75). To avoid experimental bias, donors of different ages were distributed randomly across sequencing lanes. Using the same blood draw, the study looked at two additional independent replicas of 1 million unique cDNA reads for two donors, one aged 18 to 30 and the other aged 80 or older. The study measured age-related changes in TCR beta repertoire diversity using deep sequencing normalized with unique cDNA molecular identifiers.

Study-wide conclusions, independent of this receptor: Compared with the aged group, the long-lived group had more naive CD4+ T cells, fewer expanded clones and increased TCR diversity, suggesting age selection. Conclusive comparison of naive and antigen-experienced compartments was prevented by the profiling of bulk unsorted PBMCs. Because donor CMV infection status was unknown, age-related changes in expanded clonotypes were potentially confounded. A strong correlation was found between observed TCR beta diversity and the percentage of naive T cells measured by flow cytometry. As age increased, observed TCR beta diversity per million T cells dropped in a roughly linear way, and a significant reduction was already evident by age 40. Total diversity estimates from one million sequenced T cells were considered lower bounds and underestimates.

Systemically healthy Caucasian individuals from Russia, approximately 39 in total and aged about 6 to 90 years, were included as donors. Roughly 9.5 milliliters of peripheral blood were drawn from each donor into EDTA-treated Vacutainer tubes. Ficoll-Paque density-gradient centrifugation was used to isolate PBMCs, with at least 7 million per sample. Trizol reagent was used to extract total RNA from the PBMCs, yielding at least 6 micrograms per sample. For every donor, an aliquot of PBMCs went through flow cytometry to measure the percentages of naive CD45RAhigh/CD27high T cells. Libraries were prepared through 5' RACE. The sample was run on an Illumina HiSeq 2500. A second PCR of roughly 7 to 12 cycles was performed with a sample-barcoded 5' primer and a J-beta primer mix. A unique molecular identifier was introduced onto each TCR beta cDNA molecule by a template-switch 5' adaptor carrying 12 random nucleotides. Each sample yielded at least 3 million CDR3-containing paired-end reads. All of the RNA was converted into first-strand cDNA using the Mint cDNA synthesis kit, with a TRBC-specific oligonucleotide serving as the primer. After uracil-DNA glycosylase treatment, a first 18-cycle PCR used universal primers M1SS and BC2_uni_R on all cDNA. As for the original processing: Each sample was normalized by randomly selecting 1 million high-quality reads, each carrying a distinct molecular identifier. Instead of being binned into consensus sequences, reads with shared molecular identifiers were discarded. MiTCR, run with a Q25 quality threshold and the strictest error-elimination algorithm, handled CDR3 identification, clonotype clustering and error correction. A nonparametric unseen species model with Euler transformation was used to estimate a lower bound on total TCR beta diversity. TCRdb trimmed the raw reads at Q25, called clones with MiXCR and kept productive beta chains. Every entry covers one CDR3 protein and lists the most common genes and DNA from its rows. TCRdb's processing, not the authors', yielded these V and J calls. This sample is represented by 1.5 million to 2 million distinct CDR3 sequences; about 30% of them were singletons. 6.5% to 8.5% of the sample is taken by the ten largest.

The specimen sequenced was blood. The sequence was obtained from a woman younger than 45 in good health.

The DNA sequence is given as TGTGCCAGCAGTAATCCAGGGGGAGGGGGGGCCAACGTCCTGACTTTC. This translates into CASSNPGGGGANVLTF. The chain is assembled from TRBV6-1 and TRBJ2-6; the D gene is tentatively TRBD1 or TRBD2, each matching 7 bases. Spanning cysteine to phenylalanine, the CDR3 consists of 16 amino acids. The sequence is cut down to CDR3 DNA, 48 bases in frame from base 1. Trimming takes 5 bases from V and 4 bases from J, and the germline ends sit 15 bases apart. CDR1 and CDR2 (MNHNS, SASEGT) derive from the germline V gene.